The rows below give T cell receptor beta chains drawn from one sample of a study of CD8 T cells in Susac syndrome. One entry per CDR3 protein results from TCRdb running MiXCR on the immunoSEQ multiplex PCR reads. In the table there are approximately 120,000 distinct CDR3 sequences, around 94% of which are singletons. Sequencing was done on a sample of CD4+ T cells from PBMCs. The receptors come from a human donor in good health. Both conserved end residues are part of each CDR3. The D gene is left open where the match is weak.

cdr3_aa d_call j_call v_call
CASSQQNNYEQYF NA TRBJ2-7 TRBV3-1
CASSHGQGQSEQYF TRBD1 TRBJ2-7 TRBV18
CSVSGSLNPGELFF TRBD2 TRBJ2-2 TRBV20-1
CASSISGDTDTQYF TRBD2 TRBJ2-3 TRBV5-1
CASSYSEELNTGELFF NA TRBJ2-2 TRBV6-2/TRBV6-3
CASSLSGGYGYTF NA TRBJ1-2 TRBV27
CASSLSLASASYNEQFF NA TRBJ2-1 TRBV13
CASSLGSSSYNEQFF NA TRBJ2-1 TRBV5-1
CATSDRDGLGYTF NA TRBJ1-2 TRBV24-1
CSVQTVADTQYF NA TRBJ2-3 TRBV29-1
CASSFGGGDYEQYF TRBD2 TRBJ2-7 TRBV7-2
CAWSLTDTQYF NA TRBJ2-3 TRBV30
CSATSGLGKTDTQYF TRBD2 TRBJ2-3 TRBV20-1